Presented here are 5 T cell receptor beta chains from one specimen sequenced in a study of blood T cell repertoires in COVID-19. TCRdb's table, derived via immunoSEQ multiplex PCR, lists solely in-frame clones and lacks some. This table has about 140,000 clones, approximately 84% appearing once. The sequenced material came from peripheral blood. Source of these receptors: a woman aged 55-70 years with acute or convalescent COVID-19.

The rearrangement uses TRBV19 and TRBJ2-7, with 10 bases fitting TRBD2. V was pared by 7 bases and J by 1 base, with 1 base of the junction left unmatched. Germline V gene sequence: CDR1 LNHDA, CDR2 SQIVND (reference sequence). This CDR3 region has 13 residues. In DNA, the CDR3 is TGTGCCAGTACTAGCGGGGGATCCTACGAGCAGTACTTC. Protein sequence: CASTSGGSYEQYF.

The V and J genes are TRBV27 and TRBJ2-2; 12 bases match TRBD2. CDR3 size: 15 residues. The germline V gene has CDR1 MNHEY and CDR2 SMNVEV (reference sequence). V was clipped by 6 bases and J by 5 bases; unmatched bases: 4. CDR3 region: CASRRLAGETGELFF. CDR3 DNA: TGTGCCAGCAGGCGACTAGCGGGAGAAACCGGGGAGCTGTTTTTT.

The V and J genes are TRBV18 and TRBJ2-5; a weak D match, TRBD1 (5 bases). Between the trimmed V and J ends, which lost 6 bases and 4 bases, there was a span of 12 bases. The CDR3 length is 13 residues. Germline V gives CDR1 KGHSH, CDR2 LQKENI. The CDR3 nucleotides read TGTGCCAGCTCCGCAGGGCTTCGAGAGACCCAGTACTTC. Translated: CASSAGLRETQYF.

The rearrangement links TRBV6-5 to TRBJ2-7; a possible D gene is TRBD2 (6 bases). Trimming pared 0 bases from V and 3 bases from J, leaving 15 bases between. The CDR3 has 16 amino acids. CDR1 and CDR2 (germline): MNHEY, SVGAGI. The CDR3 is CASSYSASGSSYEQYF. The DNA for the CDR3 is TGTGCCAGCAGTTACTCGGCCAGCGGGTCGAGCTACGAGCAGTACTTC.

The chain is built from TRBV7-6 and TRBJ2-7; TRBD1 matches at 11 bases. This CDR3 is 16 amino acids long. V trimming: 5 bases; J trimming: 0 bases; junction bases outside the gene matches: 6. CDR1 and CDR2 (germline): SGHVS, FNYEAQ. CDR3 sequence (DNA): TGTGCCAGCAGCACCGGACAGGGGGCGATCTCCTACGAGCAGTACTTC. As protein: CASSTGQGAISYEQYF.